Below, 22 T cell receptor beta chains from the same sample are listed, as sequenced in a study of T cells in Graves' hyperthyroidism and ophthalmopathy. The CDR3 regions of TCR beta were amplified from RNA transcripts. The HTBI primer set served for first-round RT-PCR of the TCR CDR3. TCRdb re-called the multiplex PCR reads through MiXCR, storing one row per CDR3 protein. The sample has 300,000 to 450,000 distinct CDR3 sequences; roughly 25% are singletons. The sequencing input was blood. Receptors were obtained from a man aged 50 to 59 with Graves' hyperthyroidism.

This clonotype was counted at least ten times. No DNA is shown, since the ends of the CDR3 on it are uncertain; the CDR3 is the one TCRdb lists. V gene TRBV28 combines with J gene TRBJ1-1; the listed D gene, TRBD1, was not tested against the DNA. The CDR3 contains 16 residues when both ends are counted. The germline V gene has CDR1 MDHEN and CDR2 SYDVKM. This chain's CDR3 is CASSFGPGARGTEAFF.

The chain carries TRBV7-2 and TRBJ2-7, with 10 bases fitting TRBD2. The CDR3 consists of 15 residues. J was trimmed by 0 bases and V by 5 bases; bases with no gene match: 4. Germline values: CDR1 SGHTA, CDR2 FQGNSA. The CDR3 here is CASSPLAGNSYEQYF. CDR3 nucleotides: TGTGCCAGCAGCCCACTAGCGGGAAACTCCTACGAGCAGTACTTC.

The rearrangement joins TRBV7-2 to TRBJ2-5, with 15 bases that match TRBD2. The V segment lost 5 bases and the J segment 7 bases; nucleotides outside the gene matches: 2. This CDR3 is built from 14 residues. Germline V gene sequence: CDR1 SGHTA, CDR2 FQGNSA. CDR3 sequence reads: CASSKGLAGGTQYF. DNA for the CDR3: TGTGCCAGCAGCAAGGGACTAGCGGGAGGGACCCAGTACTTC.

The V gene is TRBV7-9, the J gene TRBJ2-4, with TRBD1 as a possible D gene (6 bases). Germline lookup yields CDR1 SEHNR and CDR2 FQNEAQ (reference sequence). The V end lost 1 base, the J end lost 0 bases, and 10 bases lay between the germline ends. The CDR3 covers 16 residues. The CDR3: CASSLGDTVAKNIQYF. The CDR3 nucleotides are TGTGCCAGCAGCTTAGGGGACACGGTAGCCAAAAACATTCAGTACTTC.

This clonotype was observed a few times. This rearrangement joins TRBV20-1 to TRBJ2-1, with D uncertain. This CDR3 comprises 11 residues. V shed 4 bases and J shed 4 bases, with 5 bases lying between them. Germline V gene lookup returns CDR1 DFQATT and CDR2 SNEGSKA (reference sequence). The CDR3 loop is CSANLYNEQFF. In DNA, the CDR3 is TGCAGTGCTAATTTGTACAATGAGCAGTTCTTC.

The chain couples TRBV20-1 to TRBJ2-7; D is undetermined. The CDR3 is 11 amino acids. V was shortened by 2 bases and J by 3 bases, with 5 bases between the two germline ends. Germline V gene data show CDR1 as DFQATT and CDR2 as SNEGSKA (reference sequence). CDR3 coding DNA: TGCAGTGCTAGAAAAAACTACGAGCAGTACTTC. It is translated as CSARKNYEQYF.

This clonotype was seen ten or more times. This chain links TRBV28 with TRBJ2-7; 8 positions agree with TRBD2. CDR3 length equals 13 residues. V dropped 7 bases and J dropped 7; count of bases not matched to a gene: 9. Per the germline V gene, CDR1 is MDHEN and CDR2 is SYDVKM. CDR3 DNA: TGTGCCAGCACACCAGCGGGAGAGGAAGAGCAGTACTTC. It specifies CASTPAGEEEQYF.

The chain is built from TRBV6-5 and TRBJ2-3; 7 positions match TRBD2. Looked up from germline, CDR1 is MNHEY and CDR2 is SVGAGI. V gave up 2 bases and J gave up 1 base; unmatched junction bases: 3. This CDR3 has 15 amino acids. This CDR3 reads CASSYPAGGTDTQYF. The CDR3 nucleotides are TGTGCCAGCAGTTACCCGGCGGGGGGCACAGATACGCAGTATTTT.

Concerning this clonotype itself: This could be a read error, since a much larger clone is one nucleotide away. The chain links TRBV2 to TRBJ2-7; D is perhaps TRBD2 (5 bases). CDR3 length: 13 amino acids. Germline V lookup: CDR1 SNHLY, CDR2 FYNNEI. CDR3 sequence reads: CASSVGSGYGQYF. CDR3 DNA: TGTGCCAGCAGTGTGGGAAGCGGCTACGGGCAGTACTTC.

In this sample, this clonotype turned up many times. The chain is built from TRBV11-2 and TRBJ2-3; D is undetermined. The V gene lost 1 base and the J gene lost 2 bases, with 10 bases spanning the gap. The CDR3 covers 15 residues. Germline-derived CDR1 and CDR2 are SGHAT and FQNNGV. The CDR3 DNA reads as TGTGCCAGCAGCTTAGTAGGCGCCAACACAGATACGCAGTATTTT. Residues: CASSLVGANTDTQYF.

V gene TRBV19 combines with J gene TRBJ2-1; 9 bases are a match to TRBD2. The junction had 17 bases not matched to a gene; V was cut back by 2 bases and J by 6 bases. From germline, CDR1 is LNHDA and CDR2 SQIVND (reference sequence). The CDR3 extends over 19 amino acids. The CDR3 here is CASSIIWTRAGGPVNEQFF. CDR3 nucleotides: TGTGCCAGTAGTATAATTTGGACTCGGGCGGGAGGGCCCGTCAATGAGCAGTTCTTC.

The rearrangement joins TRBV3-1 to TRBJ1-4; D is possibly TRBD1 (6 bases). Germline CDR1 reads LGHDT; CDR2 reads YNNKEL (reference sequence). The CDR3 totals 17 residues. Trimming left V 3 bases short and J 8 bases short, with 22 bases between. CDR3 nucleotide sequence: TGTGCCAGCAGCCAGGACAGTCCGGAGGCTTTCCGGGAAAAACTGTTTTTT. This encodes CASSQDSPEAFREKLFF.

The chain links TRBV6-4 to TRBJ1-6; 7 bases fit TRBD1. The CDR3 contains 15 residues. Trimming cost V 6 bases and J 7 bases; bases outside gene matches: 9. The germline CDR1 and CDR2 sequences are MRHNA and SNTAGT. The CDR3 DNA reads TGTGCCAGCAGACCCGGGACAGTCTGGAATTCACCCCTCCACTTT. Its translation is CASRPGTVWNSPLHF.

V and J are TRBV5-1 and TRBJ1-1; 7 bases map to TRBD1. The V and J ends lost 6 bases and 1 base, in that order; junction bases with no gene match: 6. This CDR3 is built from 14 residues. Germline V gives CDR1 SGHRS, CDR2 YFSETQ. The CDR3 region has the DNA TGCGCCAGCACCCCGAAGGGGGCGAACACTGAAGCTTTCTTT. It translates to CASTPKGANTEAFF.

This clonotype was observed at least ten times. The CDR3 spells CASSSRNEQYF. CDR3 bases: TGTGCCAGCAGTAGTAGAAACGAGCAGTACTTC. The chain recombines TRBV11-2 with TRBJ2-7; D unresolved. The V gene lost 6 bases and the J gene lost 5 bases, with 8 bases spanning the gap. Looked up from germline, CDR1 is SGHAT and CDR2 is FQNNGV. This CDR3 has 11 residues. Together with reference TRBV11-2 and TRBJ2-7, the CDR3 gives the full variable domain: EAGVAQSPRYKIIEKRQSVAFWCNPISGHATLYWYQQILGQGPKLLIQFQNNGVVDDSQLPKDRFSAERLKGVDSTLKIQPAKLEDSAVYLCASSSRNEQYFGPGTRLTVT.

This sequence joins TRBV5-1 and TRBJ2-7, with TRBD2 identical over 11 bases. The CDR3 has 17 residues. The germline V gene has CDR1 SGHRS and CDR2 YFSETQ. V lost 0 bases, J lost 5 bases, and 10 bases stayed unmatched. The CDR3 loop is CASSLDGSGLAVHEQYF. In DNA form, the CDR3 reads TGCGCCAGCAGCTTGGATGGGTCGGGACTAGCGGTCCACGAGCAGTACTTC.

This clonotype was observed a handful of times. V gene TRBV27 combines with J gene TRBJ2-3, with 14 bases lining up with TRBD2. Germline values: CDR1 MNHEY, CDR2 SMNVEV (reference sequence). The CDR3 runs 17 residues. V trimming: 4 bases; J trimming: 2 bases; junction bases outside the gene matches: 5. In nucleotides, the CDR3 is TGTGCCAGCAGTTCCAGACTAGCGGGAGGGGTCACAGATACGCAGTATTTT. Amino acid sequence: CASSSRLAGGVTDTQYF.

The chain couples TRBV18 to TRBJ2-2; D tentatively fits TRBD1 or TRBD2 (5 bases each). Germline assignment: CDR1 KGHSH and CDR2 LQKENI. The CDR3 is made up of 13 amino acids. V dropped 5 bases and J dropped 5 bases, with 9 bases sitting between them. Written as DNA, the CDR3 is TGTGCCAGCTCAGGGACCGTAACCGGGGAGCTGTTTTTT. Translating gives CASSGTVTGELFF.

As to this clonotype: Germline and junction disagree at one end, which may indicate a read error. The chain couples TRBV7-9 to TRBJ2-7; the D is unclear. Per the germline V gene, CDR1 is SEHNR and CDR2 is FQNEAQ (reference sequence). This CDR3 comprises 12 residues. Here the CDR3 DNA reads TGTGCCAGCAGCACAGACGGCTACGGGCAGTACTTC. Encoded protein: CASSTDGYGQYF.

The J gene is TRBJ1-1, the V gene TRBV20-1; D unresolved. Germline V gives CDR1 DFQATT, CDR2 SNEGSKA (reference sequence). This CDR3 spans 12 amino acids. Trimming pared 6 bases from V and 4 bases from J, leaving 12 bases between. The CDR3 coding sequence is TGCAGTGCCATAATGGAGGGCACTGAAGCTTTCTTT. Translated, it gives CSAIMEGTEAFF.

The genes are TRBV27 and TRBJ2-7; TRBD2 matches 9 bases. With V trimmed by 2 bases and J by 7 bases, 18 bases remained unmatched. The CDR3 sequence is 18 residues long. Germline CDR1 and CDR2: MNHEY and SMNVEV (reference sequence). CDR3 nucleotides: TGTGCCAGCAGTTTACTGGCTAGCGGGACTGGTTTGGGCCTGGAGCAGTACTTC. Its translation: CASSLLASGTGLGLEQYF.

This clonotype has more than one count but fewer than ten. The J gene is TRBJ2-1, the V gene TRBV29-1; D may match TRBD1 or TRBD2 (5 bases each). CDR1 and CDR2 (germline): SQVTM, ANQGSEA. V was cut by 1 base and J by 5 bases, with 15 bases left in between. This CDR3 region has 15 residues. The CDR3 spells CSVEGGQGPDNEQFF. The DNA of the CDR3 is TGCAGCGTTGAAGGCGGCCAGGGACCCGACAATGAGCAGTTCTTC.